The subject of this entry is one T cell receptor beta chain. The antigen remains unidentified. The authors used template switching to add a universal primer site and gave cDNA unique molecular identifiers. TCRdb reprocessed the 5' RACE reads via MiXCR and lists one record per CDR3 protein. Found here are 450,000 or so distinct CDR3 sequences, 20% to 25% of them singletons; the top ten hold about 3%. This record comes from a study of identical twins. Study-wide findings and caveats: Beta out-of-frame sequences displayed a weaker excess of sharing between twins. Researchers reported excess low generation probability among twin-shared out-of-frame alpha sequences.

The same sample was also used in a study of T cells expressing NK-cell markers. That source adds: Seropositivity for HCMV was found in most of the eight sequenced donors, with one seronegative.

The specimen sequenced was CD4+ T cells sorted from blood. The clonotype was recovered from a woman aged 18-29 years in good health.

For the CDR3, the DNA is TGCAGTGCTAGTGATTCCCCGGTCTTGAATGAGCAGTTCTTC. Translated: CSASDSPVLNEQFF. The chain carries TRBV20-1 and TRBJ2-1, with D uncertain. Trimming left V 3 bases short and J 7 bases short, with 16 bases between. The germline CDR1 and CDR2 sequences are DFQATT and SNEGSKA (reference sequence). The CDR3 is made up of 14 amino acids.